This TCR beta chain derives from a study of T-cell memory formation after mild COVID-19 (dated by TCRdb to the early 2020s). The study in broad terms: Most TCR sequence clusters were specific to one of the two donors. Two young, previously healthy adult volunteers, one female and one male, were included in the cohort. Longitudinal TCRalpha and TCRbeta repertoire sequencing tracked T-cell clones expanding and contracting after mild COVID-19 in a couple of donors. Overall results and qualifications from the work: Contracting CD4+ clones turned up mainly in the CM and EM memory subsets, whereas EMRA was where CD8+ clones were enriched. Some responding clones were detected in pre-infection memory, which suggested that pre-existing cross-reactive memory T cells had joined the SARS-CoV-2 response. SARS-CoV-2 specificity of the second-wave clones peaking on day 37 was not confirmed. Clones that contracted from day 15 to 85 showed balanced CD4/CD8 phenotypes, whereas a second wave of clones that expanded from day 15 to 37 leaned towards CD4+. Only two mild cases were covered in the study, and larger cohorts including severe cases with pre-infection samples were considered necessary.

Trimming costs V 4 bases and J 0 bases, and their ends lie 9 bases apart. The CDR3 sequence holds 14 residues, the cysteine and phenylalanine included. Just the 42-base CDR3 DNA is kept, in frame starting at base 1. According to the germline V gene (reference sequence), CDR1 reads SEHNR and CDR2 reads FQNEAQ. This clonotype was recorded a few times. Its target antigen remains unknown. The record has no base qualities; no much larger clone is one base away. Sequencing took place on an Illumina NovaSeq 6000. cDNA libraries for TCRalpha and TCRbeta were prepared by 5'RACE using constant-segment primers, with sample barcodes and unique molecular identifiers added. Trizol reagent was used to extract RNA from every sample. Library amplification was performed in two PCR steps, and a second sample barcode and Illumina TruSeq adapters were introduced in the second step. Sequencing of libraries was performed on an Illumina NovaSeq with 2 x 150 bp paired-end reads. As for how the authors treated the data: The reads were demultiplexed and collapsed into UMI-guided consensus sequences using migec v1.2.7. Using mixcr v2.1.11, UMI consensuses were aligned to TRA and TRB V and J templates and then assembled into clonotypes. A clonotype was counted as expanded or contracted only when both edgeR and NoisET called the clonotype significant, with the noise models trained on biological replicates. For edgeR calls, the cutoffs were a false discovery rate-adjusted p below 0.01 and a log2 fold-change threshold of 1. As an exploratory analysis of dynamics, PCA with hierarchical clustering was applied to max-normalized trajectories of the 1000 most abundant clonotypes. Each responding clone was given a CD4 or CD8 phenotype based on the CD4+ and CD8+ repertoires, which had been sequenced separately. TCRdb took the public reads, trimmed them with fastp at Q25, ran MiXCR for clone calling and kept in-frame beta chains. Each entry merges the rows of one CDR3 protein and shows their most common DNA and genes. TCRdb's processing, not the study's, gives the V and J calls here. The table for this sample lists about 110,000 distinct CDR3 sequences; 12% of them were counted only once. The biggest ten clones account for 27% of the sample.

Ficoll-Paque density gradient centrifugation was the method used to isolate PBMCs. This sequence originates from an adult woman who had mild COVID-19 (a few samples of this study predate the infection). The sample titles of this study are shuffled in the database, so cell type and time point are left out; the donor was told from shared clones. Sequenced sample: PBMCs or a T cell subset sorted from them (not recorded which). The V and J genes are TRBV7-9 and TRBJ1-2, with the D gene uncertain. The CDR3 region: CASSSPTPNYGYTF. The nucleotides read TGTGCCAGCAGCTCGCCCACACCTAACTATGGCTACACCTTC.